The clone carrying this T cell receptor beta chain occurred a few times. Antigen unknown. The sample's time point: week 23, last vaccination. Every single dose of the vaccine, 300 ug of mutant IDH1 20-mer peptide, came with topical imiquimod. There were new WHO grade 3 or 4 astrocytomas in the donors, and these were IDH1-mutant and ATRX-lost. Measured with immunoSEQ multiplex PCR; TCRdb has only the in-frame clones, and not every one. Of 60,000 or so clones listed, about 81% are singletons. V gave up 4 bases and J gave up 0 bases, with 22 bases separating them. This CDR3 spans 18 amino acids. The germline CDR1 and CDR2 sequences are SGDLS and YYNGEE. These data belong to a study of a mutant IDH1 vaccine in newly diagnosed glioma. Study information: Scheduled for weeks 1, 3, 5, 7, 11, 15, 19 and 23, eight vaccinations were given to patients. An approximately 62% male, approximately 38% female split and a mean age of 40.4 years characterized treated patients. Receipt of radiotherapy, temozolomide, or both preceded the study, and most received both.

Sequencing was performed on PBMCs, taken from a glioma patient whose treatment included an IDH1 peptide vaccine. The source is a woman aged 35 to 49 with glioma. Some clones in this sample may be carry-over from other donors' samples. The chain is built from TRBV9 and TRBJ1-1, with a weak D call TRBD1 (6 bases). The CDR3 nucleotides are TGTGCCAGCAGCCCACCGGACTGGGGGGGCCGGATGAACACTGAAGCTTTCTTT. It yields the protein CASSPPDWGGRMNTEAFF. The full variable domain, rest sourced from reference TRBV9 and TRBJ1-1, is DSGVTQTPKHLITATGQRVTLRCSPRSGDLSVYWYQQSLDQGLQFLIQYYNGEERAKGNILERFSAQQFPDLHSELNLSSLELGDSALYFCASSPPDWGGRMNTEAFFGQGTRLTVV.